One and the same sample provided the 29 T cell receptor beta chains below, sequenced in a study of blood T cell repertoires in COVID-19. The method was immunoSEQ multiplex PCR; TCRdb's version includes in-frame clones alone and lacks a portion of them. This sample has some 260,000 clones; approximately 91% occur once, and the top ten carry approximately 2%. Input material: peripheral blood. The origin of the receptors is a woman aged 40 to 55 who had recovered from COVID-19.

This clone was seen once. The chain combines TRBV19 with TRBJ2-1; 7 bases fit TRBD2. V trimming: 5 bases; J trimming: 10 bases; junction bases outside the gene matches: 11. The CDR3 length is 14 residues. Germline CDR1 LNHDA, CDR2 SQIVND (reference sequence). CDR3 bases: TGTGCCAGTAGTCCTGGGGACTACCTAGGAGAGCAGTTCTTC. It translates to CASSPGDYLGEQFF.

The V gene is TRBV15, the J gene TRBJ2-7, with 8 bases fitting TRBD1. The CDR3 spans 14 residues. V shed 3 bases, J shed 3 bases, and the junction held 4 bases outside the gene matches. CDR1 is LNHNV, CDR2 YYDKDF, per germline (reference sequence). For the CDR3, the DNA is TGTGCCACCAGCAGTGGGACAGGTTTCTACGAGCAGTACTTC. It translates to CATSSGTGFYEQYF.

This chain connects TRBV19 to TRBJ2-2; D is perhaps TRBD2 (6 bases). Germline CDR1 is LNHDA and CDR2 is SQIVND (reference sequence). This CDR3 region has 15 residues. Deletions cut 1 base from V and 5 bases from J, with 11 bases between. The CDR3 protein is CASSIAPGRTGELFF. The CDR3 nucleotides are TGTGCCAGTAGTATAGCCCCAGGGAGGACCGGGGAGCTGTTTTTT. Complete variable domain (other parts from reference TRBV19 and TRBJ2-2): DGGITQSPKYLFRKEGQNVTLSCEQNLNHDAMYWYRQDPGQGLRLIYYSQIVNDFQKGDIAEGYSVSREKKESFPLTVTSAQKNPTAFYLCASSIAPGRTGELFFGEGSRLTVL.

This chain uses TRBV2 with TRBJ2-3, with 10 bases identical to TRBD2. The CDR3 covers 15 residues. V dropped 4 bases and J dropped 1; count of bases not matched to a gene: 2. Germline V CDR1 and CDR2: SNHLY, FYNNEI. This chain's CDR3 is CASSALAGGTDTQYF. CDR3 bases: TGTGCCAGCAGTGCGCTAGCGGGGGGCACAGATACGCAGTATTTT.

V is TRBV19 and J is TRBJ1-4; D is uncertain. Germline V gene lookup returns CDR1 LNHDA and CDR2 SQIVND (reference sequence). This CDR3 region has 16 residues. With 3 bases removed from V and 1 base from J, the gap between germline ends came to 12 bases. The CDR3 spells CASSIGGSGTNEKLFF. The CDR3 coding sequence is TGTGCCAGTAGTATCGGCGGCTCCGGAACTAATGAAAAACTGTTTTTT.

The CDR3 sequence is CASSSRTGWSSGANVLTF. The DNA of the CDR3 is TGTGCCAGCAGCTCACGGACAGGGTGGAGCTCTGGGGCCAACGTCCTGACTTTC. V usage is TRBV7-2 and J usage is TRBJ2-6, with 8 bases lining up with TRBD1. V lost 4 bases to trimming and J lost 0 bases; unmatched junction nucleotides: 8. This CDR3 spans 18 amino acids. Germline lookup yields CDR1 SGHTA and CDR2 FQGNSA. Supplemented by reference TRBV7-2 and TRBJ2-6, the full variable domain reads GAGVSQSPSNKVTEKGKDVELRCDPISGHTALYWYRQSLGQGLEFLIYFQGNSAPDKSGLPSDRFSAERTGGSVSTLTIQRTQQEDSAVYLCASSSRTGWSSGANVLTFGAGSRLTVL.

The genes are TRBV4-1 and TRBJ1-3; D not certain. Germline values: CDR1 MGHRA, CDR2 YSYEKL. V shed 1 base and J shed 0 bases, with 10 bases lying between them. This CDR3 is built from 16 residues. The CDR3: CASSQGRSSSGNTIYF. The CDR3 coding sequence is TGCGCCAGCAGCCAAGGAAGGTCTAGCTCTGGAAACACCATATATTTT.

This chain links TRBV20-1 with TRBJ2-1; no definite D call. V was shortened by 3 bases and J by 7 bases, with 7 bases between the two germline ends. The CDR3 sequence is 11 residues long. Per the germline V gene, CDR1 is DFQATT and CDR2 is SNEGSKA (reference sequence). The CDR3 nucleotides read TGCAGTGCTAGGGGCGTAAATGAGCAGTTCTTC. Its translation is CSARGVNEQFF.

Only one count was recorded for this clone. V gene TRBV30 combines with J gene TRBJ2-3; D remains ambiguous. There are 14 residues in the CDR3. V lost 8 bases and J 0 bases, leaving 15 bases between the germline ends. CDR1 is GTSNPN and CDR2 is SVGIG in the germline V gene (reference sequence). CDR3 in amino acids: CATTIPASTDTQYF. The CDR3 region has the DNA TGTGCCACTACGATTCCTGCTAGCACAGATACGCAGTATTTT.

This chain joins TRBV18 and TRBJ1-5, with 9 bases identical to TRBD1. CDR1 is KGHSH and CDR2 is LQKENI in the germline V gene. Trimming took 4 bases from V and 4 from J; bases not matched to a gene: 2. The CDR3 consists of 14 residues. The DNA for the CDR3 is TGTGCCAGCTCACTGGGGACAGGGAATCAGCCCCAGCATTTT. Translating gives CASSLGTGNQPQHF.

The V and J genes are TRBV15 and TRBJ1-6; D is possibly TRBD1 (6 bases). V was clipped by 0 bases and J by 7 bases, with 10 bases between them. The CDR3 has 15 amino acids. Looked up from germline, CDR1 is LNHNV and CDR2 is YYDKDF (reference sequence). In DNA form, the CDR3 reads TGTGCCACCAGCAGAGAGGGGGCCGTGAATTCACCCCTCCACTTT. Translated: CATSREGAVNSPLHF.

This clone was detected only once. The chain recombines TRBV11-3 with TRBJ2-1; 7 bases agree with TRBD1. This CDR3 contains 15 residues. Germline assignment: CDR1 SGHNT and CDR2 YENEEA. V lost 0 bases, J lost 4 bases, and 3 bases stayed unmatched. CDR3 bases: TGTGCCAGCAGCTTAGAGGGACAGCCGTACAATGAGCAGTTCTTC. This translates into CASSLEGQPYNEQFF. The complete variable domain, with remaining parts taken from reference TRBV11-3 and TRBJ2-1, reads EAGVVQSPRYKIIEKKQPVAFWCNPISGHNTLYWYLQNLGQGPELLIRYENEEAVDDSQLPKDRFSAERLKGVDSTLKIQPAELGDSAVYLCASSLEGQPYNEQFFGPGTRLTVL.

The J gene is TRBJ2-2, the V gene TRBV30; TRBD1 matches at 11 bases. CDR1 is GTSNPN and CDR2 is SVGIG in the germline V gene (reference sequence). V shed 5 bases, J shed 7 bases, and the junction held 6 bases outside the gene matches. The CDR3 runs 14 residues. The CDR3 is CAWARDRGVGELFF. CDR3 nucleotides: TGTGCCTGGGCCCGGGACAGGGGGGTCGGGGAGCTGTTTTTT.

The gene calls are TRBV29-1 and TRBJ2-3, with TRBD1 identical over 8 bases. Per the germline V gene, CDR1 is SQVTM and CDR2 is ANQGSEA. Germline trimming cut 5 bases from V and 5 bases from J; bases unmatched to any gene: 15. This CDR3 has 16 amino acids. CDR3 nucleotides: TGCAGCGTTCCCGGCGGGACAGGATTGGTTGGAGATACGCAGTATTTT. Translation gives CSVPGGTGLVGDTQYF.

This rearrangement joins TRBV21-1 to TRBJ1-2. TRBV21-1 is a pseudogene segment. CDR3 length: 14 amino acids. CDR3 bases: TGTGCCGGCAGCTCAAGTGAGTCGCCCTATGGCTACACCTTC. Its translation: CAGSSSESPYGYTF.

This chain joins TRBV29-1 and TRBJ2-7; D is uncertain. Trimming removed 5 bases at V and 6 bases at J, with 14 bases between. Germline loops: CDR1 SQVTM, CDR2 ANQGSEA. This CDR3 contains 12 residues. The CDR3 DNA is TGCAGCGTTAGCCCGTCGCCCACCGAGCAGTACTTC. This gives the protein CSVSPSPTEQYF.

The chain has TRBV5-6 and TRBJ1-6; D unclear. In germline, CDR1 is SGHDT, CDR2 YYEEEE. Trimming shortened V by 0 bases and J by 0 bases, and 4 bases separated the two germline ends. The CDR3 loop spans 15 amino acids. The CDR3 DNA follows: TGTGCCAGCAGCTTGGGGAGCTCCTATAATTCACCCCTCCACTTT. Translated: CASSLGSSYNSPLHF.

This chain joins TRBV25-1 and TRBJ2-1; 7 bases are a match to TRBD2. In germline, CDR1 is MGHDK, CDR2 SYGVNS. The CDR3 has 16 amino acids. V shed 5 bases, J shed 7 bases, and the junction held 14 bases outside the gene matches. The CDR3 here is CASSYSGIGLVNEQFF. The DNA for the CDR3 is TGTGCCAGCAGTTACAGCGGGATCGGCCTTGTGAATGAGCAGTTCTTC.

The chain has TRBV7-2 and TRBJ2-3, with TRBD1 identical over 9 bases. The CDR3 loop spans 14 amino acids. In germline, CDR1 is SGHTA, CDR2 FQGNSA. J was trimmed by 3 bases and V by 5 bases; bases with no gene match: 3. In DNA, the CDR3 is TGTGCCAGCAGCCCGGGACAGGGTACAGATACGCAGTATTTT. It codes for CASSPGQGTDTQYF.

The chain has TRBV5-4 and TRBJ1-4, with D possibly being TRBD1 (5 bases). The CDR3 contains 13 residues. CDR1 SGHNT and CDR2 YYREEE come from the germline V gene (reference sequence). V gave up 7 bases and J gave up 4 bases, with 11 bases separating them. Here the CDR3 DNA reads TGTGCCAGCCGCCGGGGGAATAATGAAAAACTGTTTTTT. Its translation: CASRRGNNEKLFF. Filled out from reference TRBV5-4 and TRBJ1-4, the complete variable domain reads ETGVTQSPTHLIKTRGQQVTLRCSSQSGHNTVSWYQQALGQGPQFIFQYYREEENGRGNFPPRFSGLQFPNYSSELNVNALELDDSALYLCASRRGNNEKLFFGSGTQLSVL.

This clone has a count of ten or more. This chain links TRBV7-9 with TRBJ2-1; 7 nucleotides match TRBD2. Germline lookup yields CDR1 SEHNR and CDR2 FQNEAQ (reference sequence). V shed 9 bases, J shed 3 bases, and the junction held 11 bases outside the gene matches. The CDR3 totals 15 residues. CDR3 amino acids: CASAGKRGYYNEQFF. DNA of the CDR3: TGTGCCAGTGCCGGGAAGCGGGGATACTACAATGAGCAGTTCTTC.

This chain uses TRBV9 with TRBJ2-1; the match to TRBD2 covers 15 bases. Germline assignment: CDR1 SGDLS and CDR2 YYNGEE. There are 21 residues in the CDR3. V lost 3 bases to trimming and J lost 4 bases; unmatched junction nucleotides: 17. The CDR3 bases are TGTGCCAGCAGCGGTTCTTTGGACCGGCCGGGACTAGCGGGGGGTTACAATGAGCAGTTCTTC. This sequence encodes CASSGSLDRPGLAGGYNEQFF.

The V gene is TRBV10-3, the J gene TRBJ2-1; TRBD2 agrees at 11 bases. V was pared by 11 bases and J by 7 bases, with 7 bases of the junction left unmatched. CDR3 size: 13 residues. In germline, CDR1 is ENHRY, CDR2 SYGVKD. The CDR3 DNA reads TGTGCCGCCGCCGGGACTAGCGGTAATGAGCAGTTCTTC. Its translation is CAAAGTSGNEQFF.

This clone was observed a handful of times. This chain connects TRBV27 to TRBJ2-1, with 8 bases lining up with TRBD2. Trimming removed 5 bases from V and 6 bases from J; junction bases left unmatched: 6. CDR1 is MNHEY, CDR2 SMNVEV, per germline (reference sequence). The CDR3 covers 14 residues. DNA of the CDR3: TGTGCCAGCAGTCCCGCGGCGGGAGGCAATGAGCAGTTCTTC. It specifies CASSPAAGGNEQFF.

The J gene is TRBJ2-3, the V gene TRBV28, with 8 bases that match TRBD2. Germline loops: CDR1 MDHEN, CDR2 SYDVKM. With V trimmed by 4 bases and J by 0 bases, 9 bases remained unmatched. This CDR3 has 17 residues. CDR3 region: CASSSPATSASTDTQYF. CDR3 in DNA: TGTGCCAGCAGTTCTCCCGCGACTAGCGCTAGCACAGATACGCAGTATTTT.

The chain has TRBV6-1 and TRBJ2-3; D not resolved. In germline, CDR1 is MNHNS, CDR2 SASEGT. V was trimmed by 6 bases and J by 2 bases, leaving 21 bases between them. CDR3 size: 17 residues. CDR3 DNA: TGTGCCAGCAGCGAATGGTACTCGTGGAGAGCCACAGATACGCAGTATTTT. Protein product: CASSEWYSWRATDTQYF.

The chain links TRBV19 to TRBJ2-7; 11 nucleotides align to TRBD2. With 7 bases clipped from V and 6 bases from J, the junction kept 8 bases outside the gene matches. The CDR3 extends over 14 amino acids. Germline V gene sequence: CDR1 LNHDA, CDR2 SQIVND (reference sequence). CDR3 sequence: CASTLTSGSGEQYF. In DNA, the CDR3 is TGTGCCAGTACCCTTACTAGCGGGAGTGGCGAGCAGTACTTC. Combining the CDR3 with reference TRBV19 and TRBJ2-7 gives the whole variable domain DGGITQSPKYLFRKEGQNVTLSCEQNLNHDAMYWYRQDPGQGLRLIYYSQIVNDFQKGDIAEGYSVSREKKESFPLTVTSAQKNPTAFYLCASTLTSGSGEQYFGPGTRLTVT.

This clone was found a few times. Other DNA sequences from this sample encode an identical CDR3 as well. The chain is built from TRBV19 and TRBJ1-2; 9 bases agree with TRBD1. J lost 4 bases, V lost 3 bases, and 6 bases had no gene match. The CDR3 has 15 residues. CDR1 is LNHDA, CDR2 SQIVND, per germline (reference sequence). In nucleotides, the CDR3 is TGTGCCAGTAGTATCACCGGGACAGGGACCTATGGCTACACCTTC. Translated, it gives CASSITGTGTYGYTF.

The CDR3 DNA follows: TGTGCCAGTAGTATCGGAGGAACCGGGGAGCTGTTTTTT. This translates into CASSIGGTGELFF. The chain joins TRBV19 to TRBJ2-2, with D perhaps TRBD2 (5 bases). The CDR3 contains 13 residues. Deletions cut 3 bases from V and 5 bases from J, with 7 bases between. CDR1 is LNHDA, CDR2 SQIVND, per germline (reference sequence).